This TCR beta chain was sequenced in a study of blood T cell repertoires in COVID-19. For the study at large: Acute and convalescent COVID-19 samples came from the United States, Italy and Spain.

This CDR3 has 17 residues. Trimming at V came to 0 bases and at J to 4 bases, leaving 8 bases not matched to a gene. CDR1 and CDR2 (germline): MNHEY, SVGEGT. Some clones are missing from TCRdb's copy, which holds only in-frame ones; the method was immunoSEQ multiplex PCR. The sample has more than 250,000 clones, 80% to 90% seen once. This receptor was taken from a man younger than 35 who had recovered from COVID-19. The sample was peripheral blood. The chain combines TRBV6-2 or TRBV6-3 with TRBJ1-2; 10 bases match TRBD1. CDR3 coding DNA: TGTGCCAGCAGTTACTCGGGGGACAGGGGAATAGGCTATGGCTACACCTTC. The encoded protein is CASSYSGDRGIGYGYTF.